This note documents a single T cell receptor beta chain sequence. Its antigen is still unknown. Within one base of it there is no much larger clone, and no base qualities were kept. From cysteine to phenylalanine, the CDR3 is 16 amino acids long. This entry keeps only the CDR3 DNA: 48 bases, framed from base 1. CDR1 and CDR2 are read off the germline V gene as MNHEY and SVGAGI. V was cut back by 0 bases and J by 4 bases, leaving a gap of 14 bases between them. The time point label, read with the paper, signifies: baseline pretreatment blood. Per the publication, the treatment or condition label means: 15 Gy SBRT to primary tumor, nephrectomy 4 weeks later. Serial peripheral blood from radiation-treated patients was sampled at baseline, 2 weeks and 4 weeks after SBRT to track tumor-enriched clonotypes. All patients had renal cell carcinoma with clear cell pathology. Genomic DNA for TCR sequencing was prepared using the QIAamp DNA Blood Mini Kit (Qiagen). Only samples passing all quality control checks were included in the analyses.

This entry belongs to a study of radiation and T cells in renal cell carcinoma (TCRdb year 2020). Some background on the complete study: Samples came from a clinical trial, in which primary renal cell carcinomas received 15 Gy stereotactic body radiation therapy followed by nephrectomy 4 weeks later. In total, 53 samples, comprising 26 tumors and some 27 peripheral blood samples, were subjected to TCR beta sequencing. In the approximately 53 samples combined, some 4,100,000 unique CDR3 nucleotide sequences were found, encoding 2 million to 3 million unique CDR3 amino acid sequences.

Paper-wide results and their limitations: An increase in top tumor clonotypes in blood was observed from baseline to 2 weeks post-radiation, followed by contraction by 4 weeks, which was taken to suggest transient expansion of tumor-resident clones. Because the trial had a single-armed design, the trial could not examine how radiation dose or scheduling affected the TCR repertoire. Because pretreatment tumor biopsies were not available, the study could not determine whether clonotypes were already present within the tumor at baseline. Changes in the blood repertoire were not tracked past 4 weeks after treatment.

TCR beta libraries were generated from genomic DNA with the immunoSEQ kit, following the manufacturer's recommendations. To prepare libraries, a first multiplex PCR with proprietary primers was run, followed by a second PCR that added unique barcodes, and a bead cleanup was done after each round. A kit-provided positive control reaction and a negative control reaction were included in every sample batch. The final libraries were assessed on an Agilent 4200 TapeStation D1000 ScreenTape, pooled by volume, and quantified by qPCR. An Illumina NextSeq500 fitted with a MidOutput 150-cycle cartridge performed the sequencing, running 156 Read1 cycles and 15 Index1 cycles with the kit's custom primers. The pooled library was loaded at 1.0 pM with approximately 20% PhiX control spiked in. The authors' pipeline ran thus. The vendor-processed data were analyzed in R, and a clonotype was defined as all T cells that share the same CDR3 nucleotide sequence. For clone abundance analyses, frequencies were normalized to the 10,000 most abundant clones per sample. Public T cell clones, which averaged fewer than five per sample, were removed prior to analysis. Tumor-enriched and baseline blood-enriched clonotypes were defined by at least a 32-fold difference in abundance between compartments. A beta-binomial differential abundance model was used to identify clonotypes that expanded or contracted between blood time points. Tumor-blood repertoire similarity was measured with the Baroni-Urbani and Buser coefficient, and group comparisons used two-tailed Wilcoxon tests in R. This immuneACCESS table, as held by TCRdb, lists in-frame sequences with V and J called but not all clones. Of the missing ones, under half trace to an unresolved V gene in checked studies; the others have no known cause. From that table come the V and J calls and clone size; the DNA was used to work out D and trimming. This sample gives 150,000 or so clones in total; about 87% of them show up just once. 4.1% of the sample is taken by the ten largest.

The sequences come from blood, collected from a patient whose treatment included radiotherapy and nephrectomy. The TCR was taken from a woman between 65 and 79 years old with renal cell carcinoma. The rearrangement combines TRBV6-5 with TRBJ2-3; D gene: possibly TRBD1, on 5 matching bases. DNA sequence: TGTGCCAGCAGTTACTCGGGGCCCCAAAGCGCAGATACGCAGTATTTT. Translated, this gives CASSYSGPQSADTQYF.